A single sample gave rise to the 4 T cell receptor beta chains below, sequenced in a study of CD8 T cells in Susac syndrome. RNA totalling about 0.5 to 1 ug underwent reverse transcription with random hexamers. One entry per CDR3 protein results from TCRdb running MiXCR on the immunoSEQ multiplex PCR reads. There are some 170,000 distinct CDR3 sequences in the sample; approximately 94% occur only once, and roughly 0.099% lies in the top ten. The sample taken for sequencing was CD4+ T cells from PBMCs. The receptors come from a human donor with multiple sclerosis.

The gene calls are TRBV5-1 and TRBJ2-2; 8 bases agree with TRBD1. V shed 6 bases and J 4 bases; nucleotides not matched to a gene: 8. Germline lookup yields CDR1 SGHRS and CDR2 YFSETQ. The CDR3 is made up of 15 amino acids. This CDR3 reads CASTPMTGATGELFF. The CDR3 DNA reads as TGCGCCAGCACCCCAATGACAGGGGCCACCGGGGAGCTGTTTTTT.

This clonotype showed up just once. DNA of the CDR3: TGTGCCTGGAGTGTACTGTACGGGGAGCTGTTTTTT. Translation: CAWSVLYGELFF. The chain is built from TRBV30 and TRBJ2-2; no firm D call. This CDR3 is built from 12 residues. Trimming took 0 bases from V and 7 from J, leaving 6 bases between them. Germline assignment: CDR1 GTSNPN and CDR2 SVGIG (reference sequence).

V and J are TRBV29-1 and TRBJ2-5; D tentatively fits TRBD1 or TRBD2 (6 bases each). V was shortened by 4 bases and J by 1 base, with 16 bases between the two germline ends. The CDR3 runs 15 residues. From germline, CDR1 is SQVTM and CDR2 ANQGSEA. As DNA, the CDR3 is TGCAGCGTTGTAAGGGGGGCCGTTTTCCAAGAGACCCAGTACTTC. Translation gives CSVVRGAVFQETQYF. Complete variable domain (other parts from reference TRBV29-1 and TRBJ2-5): SAVISQKPSRDICQRGTSLTIQCQVDSQVTMMFWYRQQPGQSLTLIATANQGSEATYESGFVIDKFPISRPNLTFSTLTVSNMSPEDSSIYLCSVVRGAVFQETQYFGPGTRLLVL.

This chain joins TRBV6-5 and TRBJ1-4; D gene ambiguous. Trimming removed 3 bases at V and 6 bases at J, with 11 bases between. The germline V gene encodes CDR1 MNHEY and CDR2 SVGAGI. CDR3 size: 14 residues. The CDR3 here is CASSYGSRDEKLFF. Here the CDR3 DNA reads TGTGCCAGCAGTTATGGTTCCAGAGATGAAAAACTGTTTTTT.